This T cell receptor beta chain came from a study of blood T cell repertoires in COVID-19. Study context: COVID-19 samples from acute and convalescent phases originated in the United States, Italy and Spain.

Trimming took 0 bases from V and 3 from J; bases not matched to a gene: 3. Germline V gene data show CDR1 as KGHDR and CDR2 as SFDVKD. The CDR3 is 15 amino acids. The repertoire was sequenced with immunoSEQ multiplex PCR; TCRdb's copy has only in-frame clones and lacks some. This sample has roughly 25,000 clones, with roughly 91% found just once. The specimen sequenced was peripheral blood. This receptor was taken from a man aged 45-65 years with active COVID-19. The chain has TRBV24-1 and TRBJ2-5; 7 bases line up with TRBD2. CDR3 bases: TGTGCCACCAGTGATTTGGGGGGAGGGAAAGAGACCCAGTACTTC. This translates into CATSDLGGGKETQYF.